One and the same sample provided the 27 T cell receptor beta chains below, sequenced in a study of blood T cell repertoires in COVID-19. Produced via immunoSEQ multiplex PCR; TCRdb's table is partial and in-frame only. The table has fewer than 300,000 clones, around 88% seen once. The source material was peripheral blood. The receptor set was obtained from a man aged 80 or over with acute or convalescent COVID-19.

This chain joins TRBV27 and TRBJ2-2; the D gene is possibly TRBD1 (7 bases). The CDR3 extends over 15 amino acids. V lost 6 bases, J lost 5 bases, and 16 bases lay in between. In germline, CDR1 is MNHEY, CDR2 SMNVEV (reference sequence). The DNA of the CDR3 is TGTGCCAGCAGGCTAGCGACAGGGTCTACCGGGGAGCTGTTTTTT. This translates into CASRLATGSTGELFF.

The chain employs TRBV5-6 and TRBJ1-2; 7 nucleotides line up with TRBD1. Losses at the gene ends were 0 bases for V and 8 bases for J; bases not matched to a gene: 4. CDR1 is SGHDT and CDR2 is YYEEEE in the germline V gene. The CDR3 length is 13 residues. This CDR3 reads CASSLAQGGGYTF. CDR3 DNA sequence: TGTGCCAGCAGCTTGGCTCAGGGGGGCGGCTACACCTTC.

The chain recombines TRBV5-1 with TRBJ2-1, with TRBD2 matching 7 bases. The CDR3 consists of 15 residues. CDR1 SGHRS and CDR2 YFSETQ come from the germline V gene. V trimming: 4 bases; J trimming: 2 bases; junction bases outside the gene matches: 6. This CDR3 is CASSASGGTYNEQFF. The CDR3 coding sequence is TGCGCCAGCAGCGCCTCGGGGGGAACCTACAATGAGCAGTTCTTC.

The V gene is TRBV7-6, the J gene TRBJ1-5, with D possibly being TRBD1 (5 bases). This CDR3 has 15 amino acids. The germline V gene encodes CDR1 SGHVS and CDR2 FNYEAQ. Trimming removed 1 base from V and 0 bases from J, with 7 bases in between. CDR3: CASSLVDSSNQPQHF. CDR3 coding DNA: TGTGCCAGCAGCTTAGTTGACAGTAGCAATCAGCCCCAGCATTTT. Filled out from reference TRBV7-6 and TRBJ1-5, the complete variable domain reads GAGVSQSPRYKVTKRGQDVALRCDPISGHVSLYWYRQALGQGPEFLTYFNYEAQQDKSGLPNDRFSAERPEGSISTLTIQRTEQRDSAMYRCASSLVDSSNQPQHFGDGTRLSIL.

CDR3 DNA sequence: TGTGCCAGCAGCCAGGGGCAAGGGGGCAACACTGAAGCTTTCTTT. Protein sequence: CASSQGQGGNTEAFF. V and J are TRBV3-1 (or the pseudogene TRBV3-2) and TRBJ1-1, with 7 bases lining up with TRBD1. V shed 3 bases, J shed 2 bases, and the junction held 6 bases outside the gene matches. The CDR3 sequence is 15 residues long. Germline-derived CDR1 and CDR2 are LGHDT and YNNKEL (reference sequence).

J is TRBJ2-1 and V is TRBV29-1; tentatively, D is TRBD2 (6 bases). V dropped 5 bases and J dropped 0 bases, with 11 bases sitting between them. This CDR3 has 14 amino acids. Germline CDR1 and CDR2: SQVTM and ANQGSEA. The CDR3 DNA is TGCAGCGTTCGGGCCGGGAGCTCCTACAATGAGCAGTTCTTC. Protein product: CSVRAGSSYNEQFF.

The chain couples TRBV2 to TRBJ2-7, with 8 bases identical to TRBD1. The J segment lost 4 bases and the V segment lost 4 bases, leaving 6 bases of the junction unmatched. The CDR3 length is 14 residues. Germline V gene sequence: CDR1 SNHLY, CDR2 FYNNEI. The DNA for the CDR3 is TGTGCCAGCAGTGGGTTGGGACAGGCTTACGAGCAGTACTTC. Protein: CASSGLGQAYEQYF.

The rearrangement links TRBV19 to TRBJ2-5; 9 positions agree with TRBD1. Germline V gene sequence: CDR1 LNHDA, CDR2 SQIVND (reference sequence). J lost 7 bases, V lost 5 bases, and 23 bases had no gene match. This CDR3 has 19 residues. This CDR3 reads CASSPENRRPGQGIGTQYF. CDR3 DNA sequence: TGTGCCAGTAGTCCAGAAAACCGAAGACCGGGACAGGGTATCGGGACCCAGTACTTC. Together with reference TRBV19 and TRBJ2-5, the CDR3 gives the full variable domain: DGGITQSPKYLFRKEGQNVTLSCEQNLNHDAMYWYRQDPGQGLRLIYYSQIVNDFQKGDIAEGYSVSREKKESFPLTVTSAQKNPTAFYLCASSPENRRPGQGIGTQYFGPGTRLLVL.

The rearrangement uses TRBV7-9 and TRBJ1-2; 9 bases match TRBD1. Trimming took 5 bases from V and 7 from J; bases not matched to a gene: 2. The germline V gene has CDR1 SEHNR and CDR2 FQNEAQ (reference sequence). The CDR3 totals 12 residues. The CDR3 sequence is CASSKGQGGYTF. The CDR3 DNA reads as TGTGCCAGCAGCAAGGGACAGGGTGGCTACACCTTC.

The chain is built from TRBV6-1 and TRBJ1-3; no reliable D call. The CDR3 is 14 amino acids. CDR1 and CDR2 (germline): MNHNS, SASEGT. The V and J ends lost 2 bases and 0 bases respectively, with 5 bases between them. CDR3 DNA sequence: TGTGCCAGCAGTGAACGAGCCTCTGGAAACACCATATATTTT. Encoded protein: CASSERASGNTIYF.

V usage is TRBV3-1 (or the pseudogene TRBV3-2) and J usage is TRBJ2-7; TRBD2 matches at 9 bases. Germline values: CDR1 LGHDT, CDR2 YNNKEL (reference sequence). CDR3 size: 17 residues. V was clipped by 3 bases and J by 5 bases; unmatched bases: 14. The CDR3, as DNA: TGTGCCAGCAGCCAGGGTCCTATGGCGGGAGGGCTAAACGAGCAGTACTTC. Translation: CASSQGPMAGGLNEQYF.

The V gene is TRBV7-8, the J gene TRBJ1-1; D possibly corresponds to TRBD1 (5 bases). Germline CDR1 reads SGHVS; CDR2 reads FQNEAQ. Trimming cost V 3 bases and J 4 bases, with 9 bases left between them. The CDR3 covers 13 residues. The CDR3: CASSFLGATEAFF. CDR3 nucleotide sequence: TGTGCCAGCAGCTTCTTAGGGGCCACTGAAGCTTTCTTT.

The chain combines TRBV5-1 with TRBJ1-1; 7 positions match TRBD1. V trimming: 4 bases; J trimming: 0 bases; junction bases outside the gene matches: 3. The CDR3 spans 14 residues. Germline-derived CDR1 and CDR2 are SGHRS and YFSETQ. The CDR3 loop is CASSPDRLNTEAFF. For the CDR3, the DNA is TGCGCCAGCAGCCCGGACAGGTTGAACACTGAAGCTTTCTTT.

The chain couples TRBV27 to TRBJ1-1; D not resolved. V was pared by 0 bases and J by 6 bases, with 11 bases between. CDR3 size: 14 residues. Germline CDR1 reads MNHEY; CDR2 reads SMNVEV (reference sequence). The CDR3 DNA is TGTGCCAGCAGTTTATCAGAGGGCCGATCTGAAGCTTTCTTT. Its translation is CASSLSEGRSEAFF.

The V and J genes are TRBV28 and TRBJ1-2, with D possibly being TRBD1 (5 bases). The CDR3 contains 12 residues. The V end lost 9 bases, the J end lost 2 bases, and 10 bases lay between the germline ends. Germline V gene lookup returns CDR1 MDHEN and CDR2 SYDVKM. The CDR3 region is CARPGGNYGYTF. The CDR3 coding sequence is TGTGCCAGACCGGGGGGAAACTATGGCTACACCTTC.

The V call is TRBV5-1, the J call TRBJ2-2; 9 nucleotides match TRBD2. In germline, CDR1 is SGHRS, CDR2 YFSETQ. Germline trimming cut 0 bases from V and 5 bases from J; bases unmatched to any gene: 5. This CDR3 contains 16 residues. The CDR3 region has the DNA TGCGCCAGCAGCTTGGTAGCGGGAGTACAAACCGGGGAGCTGTTTTTT. It yields the protein CASSLVAGVQTGELFF.

The rearrangement links TRBV27 to TRBJ1-5, with 8 bases aligning to TRBD1. CDR3 length: 14 residues. CDR1 MNHEY and CDR2 SMNVEV come from the germline V gene (reference sequence). V trimming: 4 bases; J trimming: 5 bases; junction bases outside the gene matches: 4. The CDR3 DNA reads as TGTGCCAGCAGTTCCTCAGGGGGCTATCAGCCCCAGCATTTT. This translates into CASSSSGGYQPQHF.

The J gene is TRBJ1-4, the V gene TRBV6-5; a possible D gene is TRBD1 (6 bases). Germline V gene lookup returns CDR1 MNHEY and CDR2 SVGAGI. Trimming pared 5 bases from V and 10 bases from J, leaving 14 bases between. The CDR3 spans 13 residues. CDR3 nucleotides: TGTGCCAGCAGTATTGAGACAGGAAGAAAACTGTTTTTT. As protein: CASSIETGRKLFF.

Notes on this clone: The sample holds other DNA sequences that translate to the same CDR3. The rearrangement joins TRBV7-3 to TRBJ2-7; D remains unclear. The CDR3 runs 12 residues. The ends were cut back, 6 bases at V and 4 bases at J, with 10 bases in the middle. From germline, CDR1 is SGHTA and CDR2 FQGTGA. Written as DNA, the CDR3 is TGTGCCAGCAGTAGTGACGGGTACGAGCAGTACTTC. This codes for CASSSDGYEQYF.

J is TRBJ2-1 and V is TRBV28; 8 bases align to TRBD2. CDR3 length: 17 amino acids. The trim removed 10 bases at V and 1 base at J, leaving 15 bases unmatched. Looked up from germline, CDR1 is MDHEN and CDR2 is SYDVKM. The CDR3 spells CATQLMSGSRSYNEQFF. The CDR3 coding sequence is TGTGCCACTCAGCTGATGAGCGGGAGTAGGTCCTACAATGAGCAGTTCTTC.

This clone occurred once. V and J are TRBV19 and TRBJ2-5; 7 bases align to TRBD1. The CDR3 has 15 amino acids. Germline V lookup: CDR1 LNHDA, CDR2 SQIVND (reference sequence). The V segment lost 6 bases and the J segment 2 bases; nucleotides outside the gene matches: 9. The CDR3 sequence is CASSPGQTKQETQYF. DNA for the CDR3: TGTGCCAGTAGCCCGGGACAGACTAAACAAGAGACCCAGTACTTC.

In this sample, this clone turned up a few times. V gene TRBV2 combines with J gene TRBJ1-1; tentatively, D is TRBD1 (5 bases). Germline assignment: CDR1 SNHLY and CDR2 FYNNEI. Trimming left V 5 bases short and J 0 bases short, with 13 bases between. The CDR3 is 15 residues long. The CDR3 DNA sequence: TGTGCCAGCAGTAGGGAGGGGACGGTGAACACTGAAGCTTTCTTT. It is translated as CASSREGTVNTEAFF.

This rearrangement joins TRBV2 to TRBJ2-3; 9 positions agree with TRBD2. With 2 bases clipped from V and 4 bases from J, the junction kept 4 bases outside the gene matches. Germline CDR1 SNHLY, CDR2 FYNNEI. The CDR3 length is 15 residues. The DNA of the CDR3 is TGTGCCAGCAGTGAAAATAGCGGGAGTGCAGATACGCAGTATTTT. Amino acids: CASSENSGSADTQYF.

This clone has a handful of counts. The chain uses TRBV10-2 and TRBJ1-3, with TRBD1 matching 9 bases. This CDR3 region has 18 residues. From germline, CDR1 is WSHSY and CDR2 SAAADI. The junction had 8 bases not matched to a gene; V was cut back by 2 bases and J by 0 bases. The CDR3, as DNA: TGCGCCAGCAGTGAGGGGACAGGGCTATCTTTCTCTGGAAACACCATATATTTT. It specifies CASSEGTGLSFSGNTIYF.

The chain combines TRBV27 with TRBJ1-6; 8 nucleotides agree with TRBD1. The germline gives CDR1 MNHEY, CDR2 SMNVEV (reference sequence). The V segment lost 6 bases and the J segment 0 bases; nucleotides outside the gene matches: 1. The CDR3 has 15 residues. The CDR3 here is CASRTGGSYNSPLHF. The CDR3 bases are TGTGCCAGCAGAACAGGGGGCTCCTATAATTCACCCCTCCACTTT.

This sequence joins TRBV4-2 and TRBJ2-3; D remains ambiguous. Germline CDR1 is LGHNA and CDR2 is YNFKEQ. This CDR3 region has 14 residues. The ends were cut back, 6 bases at V and 3 bases at J, with 13 bases in the middle. CDR3 nucleotide sequence: TGTGCCAGCAGGATACAAACCGGGACAGATACGCAGTATTTT. Its translation: CASRIQTGTDTQYF.

The rearrangement links TRBV11-2 to TRBJ2-7; the D is unclear. V was cut by 5 bases and J by 3 bases, with 5 bases left in between. Germline V gives CDR1 SGHAT, CDR2 FQNNGV. The CDR3 is made up of 11 amino acids. The CDR3 sequence is CASSNLYEQYF. CDR3 coding DNA: TGTGCCAGCAGCAATCTCTACGAGCAGTACTTC.